Listed below are T cell receptor beta chains from one sample, sequenced in a study of OX40 agonist ivuxolimab in advanced cancers. Sequenced by immunoSEQ multiplex PCR; TCRdb stores in-frame clones only, minus some. The sample yields fewer than 8,500 clones, roughly 70% seen once. This specimen consisted of CD4+ or CD8+ T cells sorted from blood, obtained in a trial of the OX40 agonist ivuxolimab. The receptors come from an adult with an advanced solid tumor such as melanoma, head and neck, liver or kidney cancer. The CDR3 runs from the conserved cysteine through the conserved F or W. A D gene is named only where the DNA matches it firmly. Expanded clones are given a class, and other clones once, few, many or no size at all.

J gene,clone size,D gene,V gene,CDR3 DNA,CDR3 protein
TRBJ1-2,few,-,TRBV4-1,TGCGCCAGCAGCAAAGGGCAGATCAGCGGCTACACCTTC,CASSKGQISGYTF
TRBJ2-1,few,TRBD2,TRBV28,TGTGCCAGCAGCAAACCGGGACTAGCGGGGTCCGCGTTCTTC,CASSKPGLAGSAFF
TRBJ2-7,-,TRBD1,TRBV7-2,TGTGCCAGCAGCCAAGAGACAGGGGAATCCTACGAGCAGTACTTC,CASSQETGESYEQYF
TRBJ1-1,medium-sized,-,TRBV6-5,TGTGCCAGCAGTCCATGGACAATGAACACTGAAGCTTTCTTT,CASSPWTMNTEAFF
TRBJ1-2,-,TRBD1,TRBV6-1,TGTGCCAGCAGTAGCACAGGGGGCGCAGCCTATGGCTACACCTTC,CASSSTGGAAYGYTF
TRBJ1-6,-,-,TRBV5-4,TGTGCCAGCAGCTTGGTTTTGGAGGCGCCCCTCCACTTT,CASSLVLEAPLHF
TRBJ1-5,-,-,TRBV5-6,TGTGCCAGCAGCTTGCCCGGAGGGGGAGATCAGCCCCAGCATTTT,CASSLPGGGDQPQHF
TRBJ1-5,few,-,TRBV2,TGTGCCAGCAGTGAGTACCGATCCAATCAGCCCCAGCATTTT,CASSEYRSNQPQHF
TRBJ2-1,-,TRBD2,TRBV7-8,TGTGCCAGCAGTACACCCGGGACTAGCGCCTACAATGAGCAGTTCTTC,CASSTPGTSAYNEQFF
TRBJ2-1,-,-,TRBV7-8,TGTGCCAGCAGCTTAGCGGGAATTGGGTCCTACAATGAGCAGTTCTTC,CASSLAGIGSYNEQFF
TRBJ2-1,-,-,TRBV25-1,TGTGCCAGCAGCATACAGGAGATGAATGAGCAGTTCTTC,CASSIQEMNEQFF
TRBJ1-2,few,TRBD1,TRBV27,TGTGCCAGCAGTCCGCCGGGACAGGGGCTATATGGCTACACCTTC,CASSPPGQGLYGYTF
TRBJ2-7,medium-sized,-,TRBV15,TGTGCCACCAGCAGAAGCCGGGACGGCGCCTACGAGCAGTACTTC,CATSRSRDGAYEQYF